Listed below are T cell receptor beta chains from one sample, sequenced in a study of T cells in Graves' hyperthyroidism and ophthalmopathy. Each CDR3 protein is one row after TCRdb ran MiXCR on the multiplex PCR reads. The table records a few hundred thousand distinct CDR3 sequences, 15% to 18% of them present only once. The sample was blood. Receptor source: a woman aged 30 to 39 with Graves' hyperthyroidism. Both conserved end residues are part of each CDR3. A D gene is named only where the DNA matches it firmly. Expanded clones are given a class, and other clones once, few, many or no size at all.

J gene | clone size | D gene | V gene | CDR3 protein | CDR3 DNA
TRBJ2-7 | . | TRBD2 | TRBV9 | CASSVRVGGEQYF | TGTGCCAGCAGCGTTCGAGTGGGGGGGGAGCAGTACTTC
TRBJ2-3 | many | TRBD2 | TRBV20-1 | CSANTGTSGITDTQYF | TGCAGTGCTAATACCGGGACTAGCGGGATCACAGATACGCAGTATTTT
TRBJ2-7 | few | . | TRBV7-9 | CASSLVTGLDEQYF | TGTGCCAGCAGCTTAGTAACGGGGTTGGACGAGCAGTACTTC
TRBJ2-6 | . | . | TRBV11-2 | CASSLGVQDSGANVLTF | TGTGCCAGCAGCTTAGGTGTTCAAGACTCTGGGGCCAACGTCCTGACTTTC
TRBJ2-7 | . | TRBD2 | TRBV7-3 | CASSLAGGPQSSYEQYF | TGTGCCAGCAGCTTAGCGGGAGGGCCACAGAGCTCCTACGAGCAGTACTTC
TRBJ2-2 | few | TRBD2 | TRBV5-1 | CASSLDGRFTGELFF | TGCGCCAGCAGCTTGGACGGGAGGTTCACCGGGGAGCTGTTTTTT
TRBJ2-2 | . | TRBD1 | TRBV28 | CASIGQVFTNTGELFF | TGTGCCAGCATTGGACAGGTATTCACCAACACCGGGGAGCTGTTTTTT
TRBJ2-1 | . | . | TRBV7-3 | CASSGQGPQSPYNEQFF | TGTGCCAGCAGCGGTCAGGGGCCTCAGTCGCCCTACAATGAGCAGTTCTTC
TRBJ2-1 | many | TRBD2 | TRBV7-9 | CASSPGKAGGPSYNEQFF | TGTGCCAGCAGCCCCGGGAAGGCGGGAGGCCCCTCCTACAATGAGCAGTTCTTC
TRBJ1-2 | many | . | TRBV28 | CASSSPGAPGGYTF | TGTGCCAGCAGTTCGCCAGGAGCTCCGGGGGGCTACACCTTC
TRBJ2-1 | few | . | TRBV4-1 | CASSQDLMVGGVSEQFF | TGCGCCAGCAGCCAAGATCTGATGGTGGGGGGCGTTAGCGAGCAGTTCTTC
TRBJ1-2 | . | . | TRBV6-1 | CASTSSGTLRGYTF | TGTGCCAGCACAAGCTCCGGGACATTACGGGGCTACACCTTC
TRBJ2-1 | . | . | TRBV29-1 | CSVGFDEQFF | TGCAGCGTTGGGTTCGATGAGCAGTTCTTC
TRBJ2-7 | many | . | TRBV11-2 | CASSANRGGYEQYF | TGTGCCAGCAGCGCTAACAGGGGGGGCTACGAGCAGTACTTC
TRBJ2-3 | many | TRBD2 | TRBV6-1 | CASIPRTSGSLIPTDTQYF | TGTGCCAGCATCCCCAGGACTAGCGGGAGCCTTATCCCCACAGATACGCAGTATTTT
TRBJ2-7 | many | . | TRBV27 | CASSSVTYEQYF | TGTGCCAGCAGTTCCGTAACCTACGAGCAGTACTTC
TRBJ1-5 | . | TRBD1 | TRBV6-5 | CASSYSGAGGGNQPQHF | TGTGCCAGCAGTTACTCGGGGGCAGGGGGAGGGAATCAGCCCCAGCATTTT
TRBJ2-7 | many | . | TRBV6-1 | CASSEGAGSSYEQYF | TGTGCCAGCAGTGAAGGGGCAGGGAGCTCCTACGAGCAGTACTTC
TRBJ1-2 | . | TRBD1 | TRBV7-9 | CASSPQGTDSSGYTF | TGTGCCAGCAGCCCTCAGGGGACAGACTCTTCGGGCTACACCTTC
TRBJ2-5 | many | TRBD1 | TRBV6-5 | CASSYGGTGQETQYF | TGTGCCAGCAGTTACGGCGGGACAGGGCAAGAGACCCAGTACTTC
TRBJ2-7 | many | . | TRBV27 | CASGRHADVTYEQYF | TGTGCCAGCGGGAGGCACGCTGATGTAACCTACGAGCAGTACTTC
TRBJ2-1 | . | TRBD2 | TRBV19 | CASSTRTRTGYNEQFF | TGTGCCAGTAGTACCCGGACTAGGACTGGCTACAATGAGCAGTTCTTC
TRBJ2-2 | . | TRBD1 | TRBV7-9 | CASSLRDREVGGPTGELFF | TGTGCCAGCAGCTTAAGGGACAGGGAGGTAGGGGGACCCACCGGGGAGCTGTTTTTT
TRBJ2-7 | . | . | TRBV4-1 | CASSQDSRIYEQYF | TGCGCCAGCAGCCAAGATAGTAGGATCTACGAGCAGTACTTC
TRBJ1-1 | few | . | TRBV27 | CASSGGFGNTEAFF | TGTGCCAGCAGTGGGGGCTTCGGGAACACTGAAGCTTTCTTT
TRBJ2-1 | many | TRBD2 | TRBV28 | CASCLGTSGNDEQFF | TGTGCCAGCTGCCTCGGGACTAGCGGGAACGATGAGCAGTTCTTC
TRBJ2-7 | few | . | TRBV6-6 | CASSYSGGHRYEQYF | TGTGCCAGCAGTTACTCAGGCGGACACCGCTACGAGCAGTACTTC
TRBJ2-3 | many | TRBD2 | TRBV28 | CASSFTREGRDTQYF | TGTGCCAGCAGTTTCACCCGGGAGGGCCGGGATACGCAGTATTTT
TRBJ2-3 | . | TRBD1 | TRBV6-2/TRBV6-3 | CASRNPGQGEADTQYF | TGTGCCAGCAGGAACCCGGGACAGGGTGAGGCAGATACGCAGTATTTT
TRBJ1-5 | few | . | TRBV6-1 | CASSESGYSNQPQHF | TGTGCCAGCAGTGAATCGGGATATAGCAATCAGCCCCAGCATTTT
TRBJ2-1 | many | . | TRBV30 | CAWRAVDEQFF | TGTGCCTGGAGAGCCGTGGATGAGCAGTTCTTC
TRBJ2-1 | many | . | TRBV7-2 | CASSSFPRGAYNEQFF | TGTGCCAGCAGTTCCTTTCCCCGCGGGGCCTACAATGAGCAGTTCTTC
TRBJ2-7 | many | . | TRBV7-2 | CASSLFREHEQYF | TGTGCCAGCAGCTTATTTAGGGAACACGAGCAGTACTTC
TRBJ1-1 | many | TRBD1 | TRBV12-3/TRBV12-4 | CASRQDRGNTEAFF | TGTGCCAGCAGACAGGACAGGGGGAACACTGAAGCTTTCTTT
TRBJ2-1 | . | TRBD1 | TRBV19 | CASSDWTGSHEQFF | TGTGCCAGTAGTGACTGGACAGGGTCCCATGAGCAGTTCTTC
TRBJ2-7 | . | . | TRBV10-3 | CAISSGRDTHEQYF | TGTGCCATCTCTTCGGGACGGGACACCCACGAGCAGTACTTC
TRBJ2-3 | many | . | TRBV11-3 | CASSLDLDTDTQYF | TGTGCCAGCAGCTTAGACCTAGATACAGATACGCAGTATTTT
TRBJ1-5 | many | . | TRBV12-3/TRBV12-4 | CASSLGGGAANQPQHF | TGTGCCAGCAGTCTGGGCGGGGGGGCGGCAAATCAGCCCCAGCATTTT
TRBJ2-2 | few | . | TRBV13 | CASSLAGQSRTGELFF | TGTGCCAGCAGCCTGGCGGGACAGAGCCGAACCGGGGAGCTGTTTTTT
TRBJ2-1 | few | TRBD2 | TRBV13 | CASSLGLAGGLGNEQFF | TGTGCCAGCAGCTTAGGACTAGCGGGAGGGCTAGGCAATGAGCAGTTCTTC
TRBJ2-1 | many | . | TRBV20-1 | CSARDTSLRNEQFF | TGCAGTGCTAGAGATACTTCGTTACGCAATGAGCAGTTCTTC
TRBJ2-7 | . | TRBD1 | TRBV9 | CASNDGTGGLEQYF | TGTGCCAGCAACGACGGGACAGGGGGTCTCGAGCAGTACTTC
TRBJ2-3 | many | . | TRBV6-1 | CASRALPYTQYF | TGTGCCAGCAGGGCTTTACCGTATACGCAGTATTTT
TRBJ1-3 | . | . | TRBV7-9 | CASSLDLDRTDTIYF | TGTGCCAGCAGCTTGGACTTGGACCGGACCGACACCATATATTTT
TRBJ2-2 | . | . | TRBV29-1 | CSSLGSNTGELFF | TGCAGTTCCCTAGGGAGCAACACCGGGGAGCTGTTTTTT
TRBJ1-1 | . | TRBD1 | TRBV12-3/TRBV12-4 | CASRPRRGLVTEAFF | TGTGCCAGCAGACCAAGGAGGGGGCTGGTCACTGAAGCTTTCTTT
TRBJ2-5 | many | . | TRBV7-3 | CASSATPGETQYF | TGTGCCAGCAGCGCGACCCCCGGTGAGACCCAGTACTTC
TRBJ1-1 | . | . | TRBV10-1 | CASSENPSSTEAFF | TGCGCCAGCAGTGAAAATCCCTCGAGCACTGAAGCTTTCTTT
TRBJ2-1 | . | . | TRBV15 | CATSSDIGSLLISSYNEQFF | TGTGCCACCAGCAGTGATATCGGGAGCCTTCTTATTAGCTCCTACAATGAGCAGTTCTTC
TRBJ2-2 | . | . | TRBV7-7 | CTSSLAWRENIGELFF | TGTACCAGCAGCTTAGCGTGGCGGGAAAACATCGGGGAGCTGTTTTTT
TRBJ2-1 | many | TRBD1 | TRBV5-8 | CASQFYRQGSYNEQFF | TGTGCCAGCCAATTTTACCGACAGGGGTCCTACAATGAGCAGTTCTTC
TRBJ2-1 | many | TRBD2 | TRBV3-1 | CASSLRLAVTGQFF | TGTGCCAGCAGCTTAAGACTAGCGGTTACAGGGCAGTTCTTC
TRBJ2-3 | few | TRBD2 | TRBV5-5 | CASSLPPREGQDTQYF | TGTGCCAGCAGCCTGCCCCCGCGGGAGGGACAAGATACGCAGTATTTT
TRBJ2-7 | few | . | TRBV25-1 | CASSESLREWSYEQYF | TGTGCCAGCAGTGAATCGTTAAGGGAATGGTCGTACGAGCAGTACTTC
TRBJ2-2 | few | TRBD1 | TRBV27 | CASSLLQGAGELFF | TGTGCCAGCAGTTTGCTACAGGGGGCCGGGGAGCTGTTTTTT
TRBJ2-7 | many | . | TRBV7-2 | CASSPPPWDPPLQYF | TGTGCCAGCAGCCCCCCCCCTTGGGACCCACCTTTGCAGTACTTC
TRBJ2-7 | many | TRBD1 | TRBV7-2 | CASSLGRTGYEQYF | TGTGCCAGCAGCTTAGGTCGGACAGGTTACGAGCAGTACTTC
TRBJ1-1 | many | . | TRBV28 | CASSLAQGVAFTEAFF | TGTGCCAGCAGTTTAGCTCAGGGTGTCGCGTTCACTGAAGCTTTCTTT
TRBJ2-5 | many | . | TRBV27 | CASASARGSFFRPQYF | TGTGCCAGCGCCTCCGCCCGTGGCAGTTTTTTCCGTCCACAGTACTTC
TRBJ2-1 | . | . | TRBV7-6 | CASSLLGIGNEQFF | TGTGCCAGCAGCTTACTCGGGATTGGCAATGAGCAGTTCTTC